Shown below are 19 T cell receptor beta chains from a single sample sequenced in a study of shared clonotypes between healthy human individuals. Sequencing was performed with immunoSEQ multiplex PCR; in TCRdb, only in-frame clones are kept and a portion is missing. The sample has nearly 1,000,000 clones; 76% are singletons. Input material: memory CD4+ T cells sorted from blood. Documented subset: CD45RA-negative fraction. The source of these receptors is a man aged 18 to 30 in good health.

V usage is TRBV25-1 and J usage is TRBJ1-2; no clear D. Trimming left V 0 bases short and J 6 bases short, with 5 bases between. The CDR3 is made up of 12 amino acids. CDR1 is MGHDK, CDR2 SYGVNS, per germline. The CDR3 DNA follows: TGTGCCAGCAGTGAATATGGACATGGCTACACCTTC. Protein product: CASSEYGHGYTF.

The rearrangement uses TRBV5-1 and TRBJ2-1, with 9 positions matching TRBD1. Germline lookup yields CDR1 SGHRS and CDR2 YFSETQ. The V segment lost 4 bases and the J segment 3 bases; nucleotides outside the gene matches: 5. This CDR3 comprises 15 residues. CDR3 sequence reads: CASSDGTGIYNEQFF. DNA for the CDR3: TGCGCCAGCAGCGACGGGACAGGGATCTACAATGAGCAGTTCTTC.

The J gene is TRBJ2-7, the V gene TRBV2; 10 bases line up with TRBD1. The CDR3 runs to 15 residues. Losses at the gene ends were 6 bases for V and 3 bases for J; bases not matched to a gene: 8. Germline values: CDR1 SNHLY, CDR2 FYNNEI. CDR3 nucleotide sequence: TGTGCCAGCAGGCGAGAGGGACAGGGGCACTACGAGCAGTACTTC. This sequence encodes CASRREGQGHYEQYF.

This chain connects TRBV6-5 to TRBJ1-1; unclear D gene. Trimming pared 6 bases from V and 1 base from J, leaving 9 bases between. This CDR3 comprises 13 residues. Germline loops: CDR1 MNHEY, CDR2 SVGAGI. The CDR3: CASSLYRNTEAFF. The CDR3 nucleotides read TGTGCCAGCAGCCTTTACAGGAACACTGAAGCTTTCTTT.

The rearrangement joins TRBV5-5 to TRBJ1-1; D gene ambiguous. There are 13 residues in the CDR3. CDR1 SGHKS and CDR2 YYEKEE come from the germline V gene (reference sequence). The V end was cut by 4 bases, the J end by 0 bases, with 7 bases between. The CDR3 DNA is TGTGCCAGCAGCCCGCAGGTGAACACTGAAGCTTTCTTT. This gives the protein CASSPQVNTEAFF. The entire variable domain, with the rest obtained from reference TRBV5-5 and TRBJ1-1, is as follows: DAGVTQSPTHLIKTRGQQVTLRCSPISGHKSVSWYQQVLGQGPQFIFQYYEKEERGRGNFPDRFSARQFPNYSSELNVNALLLGDSALYLCASSPQVNTEAFFGQGTRLTVV.

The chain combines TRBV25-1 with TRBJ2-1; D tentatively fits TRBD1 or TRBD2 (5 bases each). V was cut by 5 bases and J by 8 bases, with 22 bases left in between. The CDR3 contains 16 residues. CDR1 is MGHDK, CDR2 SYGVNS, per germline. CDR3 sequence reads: CASSPHGAARDDEQFF. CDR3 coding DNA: TGTGCCAGCAGTCCCCACGGGGCAGCCCGCGACGATGAGCAGTTCTTC.

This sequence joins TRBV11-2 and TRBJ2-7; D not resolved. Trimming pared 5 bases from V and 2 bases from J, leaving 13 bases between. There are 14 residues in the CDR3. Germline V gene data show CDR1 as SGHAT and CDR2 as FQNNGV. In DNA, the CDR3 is TGTGCCAGCAGCCCTGACACAATTGCCTACGAGCAGTACTTC. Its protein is CASSPDTIAYEQYF.

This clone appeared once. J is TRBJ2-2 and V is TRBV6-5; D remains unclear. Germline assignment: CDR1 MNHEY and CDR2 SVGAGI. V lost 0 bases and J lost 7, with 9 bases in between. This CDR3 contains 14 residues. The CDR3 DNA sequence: TGTGCCAGCAGTTACTCAGTCGGGTTCGGGGAGCTGTTTTTT. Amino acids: CASSYSVGFGELFF.

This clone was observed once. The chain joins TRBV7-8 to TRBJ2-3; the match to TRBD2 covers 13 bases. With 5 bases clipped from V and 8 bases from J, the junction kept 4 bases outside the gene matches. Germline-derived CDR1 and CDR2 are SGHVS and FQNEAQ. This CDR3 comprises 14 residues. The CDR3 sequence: CASSLGTSGTTQYF. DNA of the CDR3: TGTGCCAGCAGCCTAGGGACTAGCGGGACTACGCAGTATTTT.

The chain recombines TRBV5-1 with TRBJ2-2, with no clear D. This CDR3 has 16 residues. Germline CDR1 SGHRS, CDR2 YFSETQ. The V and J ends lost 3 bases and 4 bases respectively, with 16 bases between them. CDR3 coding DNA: TGCGCCAGCAGCTCAAGCGTGGCCTCGGTCACCGGGGAGCTGTTTTTT. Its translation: CASSSSVASVTGELFF.

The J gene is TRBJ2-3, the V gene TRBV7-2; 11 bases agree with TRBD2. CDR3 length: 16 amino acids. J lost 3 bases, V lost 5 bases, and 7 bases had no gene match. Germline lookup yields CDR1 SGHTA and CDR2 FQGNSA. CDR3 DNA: TGTGCCAGCAGCAAAGGGACTAGCGGAAGGACAGATACGCAGTATTTT. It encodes CASSKGTSGRTDTQYF.

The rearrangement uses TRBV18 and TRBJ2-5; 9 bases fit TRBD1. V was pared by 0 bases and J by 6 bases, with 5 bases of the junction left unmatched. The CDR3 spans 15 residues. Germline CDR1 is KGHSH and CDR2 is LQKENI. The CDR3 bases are TGTGCCAGCTCACCACCGGGACAGGGTGTGAAGACCCAGTACTTC. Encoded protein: CASSPPGQGVKTQYF.

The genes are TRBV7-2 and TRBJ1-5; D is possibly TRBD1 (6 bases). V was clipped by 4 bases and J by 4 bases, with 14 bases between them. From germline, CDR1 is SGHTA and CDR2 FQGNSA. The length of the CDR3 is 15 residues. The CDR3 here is CASSSALTGNQPQHF. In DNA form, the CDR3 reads TGTGCCAGCAGCTCGGCGTTAACAGGGAATCAGCCCCAGCATTTT.

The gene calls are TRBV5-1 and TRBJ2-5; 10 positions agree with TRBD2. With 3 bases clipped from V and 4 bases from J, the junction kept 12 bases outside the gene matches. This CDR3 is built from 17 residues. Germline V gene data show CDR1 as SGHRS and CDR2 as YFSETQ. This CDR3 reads CASSSASLAGEGETQYF. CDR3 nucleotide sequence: TGCGCCAGCAGCTCTGCATCCCTAGCGGGAGAGGGAGAGACCCAGTACTTC. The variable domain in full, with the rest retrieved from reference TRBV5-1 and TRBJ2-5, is KAGVTQTPRYLIKTRGQQVTLSCSPISGHRSVSWYQQTPGQGLQFLFEYFSETQRNKGNFPGRFSGRQFSNSRSEMNVSTLELGDSALYLCASSSASLAGEGETQYFGPGTRLLVL.

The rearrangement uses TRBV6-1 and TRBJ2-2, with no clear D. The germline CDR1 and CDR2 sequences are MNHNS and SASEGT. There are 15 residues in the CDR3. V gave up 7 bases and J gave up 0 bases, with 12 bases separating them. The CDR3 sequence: CASKVQSSNTGELFF. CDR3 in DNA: TGTGCCAGCAAAGTACAAAGCTCGAACACCGGGGAGCTGTTTTTT.

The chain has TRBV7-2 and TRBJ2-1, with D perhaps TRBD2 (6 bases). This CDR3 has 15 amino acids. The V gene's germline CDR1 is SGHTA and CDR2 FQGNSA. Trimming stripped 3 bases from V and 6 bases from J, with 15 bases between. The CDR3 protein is CASSFGLATFNEQFF. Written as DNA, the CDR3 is TGTGCCAGCAGCTTCGGCCTAGCGACCTTCAATGAGCAGTTCTTC.

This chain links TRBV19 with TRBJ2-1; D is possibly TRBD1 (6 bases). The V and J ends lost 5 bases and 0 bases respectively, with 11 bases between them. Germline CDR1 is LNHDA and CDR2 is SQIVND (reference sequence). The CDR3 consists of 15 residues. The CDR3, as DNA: TGTGCCAGTAGTGCCCTGGGGGCCTCCTACAATGAGCAGTTCTTC. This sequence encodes CASSALGASYNEQFF.

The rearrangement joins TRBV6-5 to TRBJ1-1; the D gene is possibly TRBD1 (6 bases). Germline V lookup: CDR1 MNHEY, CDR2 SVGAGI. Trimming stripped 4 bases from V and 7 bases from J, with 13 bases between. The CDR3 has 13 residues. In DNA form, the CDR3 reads TGTGCCAGCAGTTCGATACAGGGTGGTGAAGCTTTCTTT. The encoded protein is CASSSIQGGEAFF.

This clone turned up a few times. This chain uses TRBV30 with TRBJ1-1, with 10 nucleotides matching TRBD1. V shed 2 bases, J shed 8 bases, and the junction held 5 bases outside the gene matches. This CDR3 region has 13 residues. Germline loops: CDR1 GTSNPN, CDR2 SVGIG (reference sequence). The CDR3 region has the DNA TGTGCCTGGAGTCGGGACAGGGGAAGGGAAGCTTTCTTT. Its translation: CAWSRDRGREAFF.